This T cell receptor (beta chain) was documented in a study of blood T cells in healthy people across ages. Findings of the study overall: With naive T cell percentage, TCR beta diversity showed a strong correlation.

Turning to this clonotype: The target antigen is unknown.

Every donor gave roughly 9.6 milliliters of peripheral blood. Germline trimming cut 1 base from V and 3 bases from J; bases unmatched to any gene: 6. Germline lookup yields CDR1 MNHEY and CDR2 SMNVEV (reference sequence). The CDR3 has 15 residues. A sample-barcoded 5' primer and a J-beta primer mix were used in a second PCR of roughly 7 to 11 cycles. Via MiXCR, TCRdb re-called the 5' RACE reads, giving one row per CDR3 protein. The sample gives 1.4 million to 1.5 million distinct CDR3 sequences, about 43% of which show up once; 6.5% to 10% is in the top ten. The chain employs TRBV27 and TRBJ2-7; 7 bases are a match to TRBD2. Material for sequencing was blood. The TCR originated in a woman aged 18-29 years in good health. The CDR3 region has the DNA TGTGCCAGCAGTTTATTCCAGGGACTATTCTACGAGCAGTACTTC. This encodes CASSLFQGLFYEQYF.